These 27 T cell receptor beta chains share one sample of origin, sequenced in a study of cytomegalovirus exposure and HLA in healthy donors. The PCR ran on 60 Vbeta and 13 Jbeta primers. The assay was immunoSEQ multiplex PCR, and TCRdb's table has in-frame clones only and misses some. The sample yields more than 70,000 clones, 76% seen once. The sequenced sample consisted of PBMCs. The receptors derive from a man aged 30 to 45 in good health and CMV-seropositive.

J is TRBJ1-3 and V is TRBV14, with no clear D. Germline loops: CDR1 SGHDN, CDR2 FVKESK. Trimming took 0 bases from V and 2 from J, leaving 11 bases between them. This CDR3 has 16 amino acids. This CDR3 reads CASSQDAGLTGNTIYF. The CDR3 coding sequence is TGTGCCAGCAGCCAAGACGCAGGTTTAACTGGAAACACCATATATTTT.

The chain recombines TRBV2 with TRBJ2-7; a weak D match, TRBD1 (6 bases). Trimming took 3 bases from V and 6 from J, leaving 15 bases between them. CDR1 and CDR2 (germline): SNHLY, FYNNEI. This CDR3 contains 14 residues. The CDR3 is CASSESRGYSEQYF. CDR3 DNA sequence: TGTGCCAGCAGTGAGTCCAGGGGATATAGCGAGCAGTACTTC.

This clone was seen a handful of times. The gene calls are TRBV10-3 and TRBJ2-7; TRBD2 agrees at 9 bases. V trimming: 4 bases; J trimming: 4 bases; junction bases outside the gene matches: 8. Germline V gene sequence: CDR1 ENHRY, CDR2 SYGVKD. The CDR3 contains 15 residues. CDR3 nucleotide sequence: TGTGCCATCAGTGCGCTTAGCGGGAGTATGTACGAGCAGTACTTC. It yields the protein CAISALSGSMYEQYF.

The J gene is TRBJ2-5, the V gene TRBV5-6; 8 positions agree with TRBD1. CDR3 length equals 17 residues. Losses at the gene ends were 2 bases for V and 3 bases for J; bases not matched to a gene: 12. Per the germline V gene, CDR1 is SGHDT and CDR2 is YYEEEE. CDR3 DNA sequence: TGTGCCAGCAGCTTACTCGCACGGGGACAGGCCAAAGAGACCCAGTACTTC. As protein: CASSLLARGQAKETQYF.

CDR3 bases: TGTGCCAGCAGTCAAACTGGGACAGCCTATGGCTACACCTTC. It codes for CASSQTGTAYGYTF. The chain joins TRBV28 to TRBJ1-2; 7 bases map to TRBD1. The CDR3 length is 14 residues. Per germline, CDR1 MDHEN and CDR2 SYDVKM. The V gene end was trimmed by 5 bases and the J gene end by 4 bases; junction bases not matched to a gene: 7.

This clone was seen only once. The chain couples TRBV9 to TRBJ2-4; the match to TRBD1 covers 7 bases. CDR1 is SGDLS, CDR2 YYNGEE, per germline. The length of the CDR3 is 15 residues. V lost 4 bases and J lost 9; bases outside the gene matches: 13. The CDR3, as DNA: TGTGCCAGCAGCCCACTAGAGGACAGGTTAAGCATTCAGTACTTC. This translates into CASSPLEDRLSIQYF.

This clone was picked up a small number of times. The chain recombines TRBV28 with TRBJ2-7, with 9 bases fitting TRBD1. J gave up 7 bases and V 5 bases, and 9 bases lay outside the gene matches. Germline V gene lookup returns CDR1 MDHEN and CDR2 SYDVKM. The CDR3 runs to 14 residues. The CDR3 DNA reads as TGTGCCAGCAGTCCACAGGGGGCGCGTCGGGAGCAGTACTTC. It is translated as CASSPQGARREQYF.

The table lists this clone with a count of one. This chain connects TRBV6-5 to TRBJ1-4; 9 positions match TRBD1. V lost 2 bases, J lost 11 bases, and 6 bases stayed unmatched. In germline, CDR1 is MNHEY, CDR2 SVGAGI. There are 14 residues in the CDR3. The CDR3 loop is CASSYQTGGVKLFF. The CDR3, as DNA: TGTGCCAGCAGTTACCAGACAGGGGGTGTTAAACTGTTTTTT.

The chain couples TRBV29-1 to TRBJ2-3; 7 bases fit TRBD1. This CDR3 spans 13 amino acids. V dropped 4 bases and J dropped 3; count of bases not matched to a gene: 4. Germline assignment: CDR1 SQVTM and CDR2 ANQGSEA. CDR3 amino acids: CSVVRQGTDTQYF. The CDR3 nucleotides are TGCAGCGTTGTCCGACAGGGAACAGATACGCAGTATTTT.

The genes are TRBV7-9 and TRBJ2-1; TRBD2 might be the D (6 bases). This CDR3 region has 13 residues. Germline V gene lookup returns CDR1 SEHNR and CDR2 FQNEAQ (reference sequence). The V and J ends lost 8 bases and 10 bases respectively, with 18 bases between them. The CDR3 DNA reads TGTGCCAGCCGGGACTCGCAATATGCGGAGCAGTTCTTC. It encodes CASRDSQYAEQFF.

CDR3 loop: CASSLGLAGVMDEQFF. In DNA form, the CDR3 reads TGTGCCAGCAGTTTGGGACTAGCGGGAGTAATGGATGAGCAGTTCTTC. The gene calls are TRBV28 and TRBJ2-1; TRBD2 agrees at 14 bases. V lost 3 bases to trimming and J lost 8 bases; unmatched junction nucleotides: 6. The CDR3 totals 16 residues. CDR1 MDHEN and CDR2 SYDVKM come from the germline V gene.

This rearrangement joins TRBV18 to TRBJ2-5, with a weak D call TRBD2 (6 bases). In germline, CDR1 is KGHSH, CDR2 LQKENI. Trimming stripped 3 bases from V and 4 bases from J, with 12 bases between. The CDR3 loop spans 14 amino acids. CDR3 DNA sequence: TGTGCCAGCTCACCTCGGGGGTCGGGAGAGACCCAGTACTTC. Translation gives CASSPRGSGETQYF.

The chain combines TRBV5-8 with TRBJ2-7; a weak D match, TRBD2 (6 bases). Looked up from germline, CDR1 is SGHTS and CDR2 is YDEGEE. Trimming took 6 bases from V and 2 from J, leaving 15 bases between them. CDR3 length: 14 amino acids. The DNA for the CDR3 is TGTGCCAGCACCCGTTCGGGGGTCACCTACGAGCAGTACGTC. Its translation is CASTRSGVTYEQYV.

This clone was observed once. The V gene is TRBV7-8, the J gene TRBJ2-7, with 9 bases aligning to TRBD2. Per germline, CDR1 SGHVS and CDR2 FQNEAQ. V lost 5 bases and J lost 4; bases outside the gene matches: 9. This CDR3 has 15 residues. CDR3 protein: CASSTQAGGRYEQYF. Here the CDR3 DNA reads TGTGCCAGCAGCACCCAAGCGGGAGGCCGATACGAGCAGTACTTC.

The rearrangement joins TRBV21-1 to TRBJ1-4; the tabulated D call, TRBD1, remains unverified against the DNA. TRBV21-1 represents a pseudogene. The CDR3 spans 15 residues. The CDR3 protein is CASSKEGVTNEKLFF. CDR3 nucleotides: TGTGCCAGCAGCAAAGAAGGGGTTACTAATGAAAAACTGTTTTTT.

The chain recombines TRBV7-2 with TRBJ1-2; TRBD1 matches 10 bases. The CDR3 consists of 15 residues. Per the germline V gene, CDR1 is SGHTA and CDR2 is FQGNSA. Trimming cost V 5 bases and J 6 bases; bases outside gene matches: 9. CDR3 in DNA: TGTGCCAGCAGCCTTAGACAGGGGGCTCCCAATGGCTACACCTTC. Its translation: CASSLRQGAPNGYTF.

This clone was observed a single time. The V call is TRBV2, the J call TRBJ2-7, with 15 bases matching TRBD2. The CDR3 is made up of 15 amino acids. J lost 6 bases, V lost 6 bases, and 6 bases had no gene match. The germline V gene encodes CDR1 SNHLY and CDR2 FYNNEI. The CDR3, as DNA: TGTGCCAGCAGCTACGGGACTAGCGGGAGGAGCGAGCAGTACTTC. It translates to CASSYGTSGRSEQYF. The whole variable domain, remainder taken from reference TRBV2 and TRBJ2-7, is EPEVTQTPSHQVTQMGQEVILRCVPISNHLYFYWYRQILGQKVEFLVSFYNNEISEKSEIFDDQFSVERPDGSNFTLKIRSTKLEDSAMYFCASSYGTSGRSEQYFGPGTRLTVT.

This clone occurred a few times. V gene TRBV6-4 combines with J gene TRBJ1-2; D is undetermined. CDR3 length: 13 amino acids. V was shortened by 5 bases and J by 5 bases, with 12 bases between the two germline ends. Germline lookup yields CDR1 MRHNA and CDR2 SNTAGT. The DNA of the CDR3 is TGTGCCAGCAGTCCGGTGGAGGGTTATGGCTACACCTTC. Its protein is CASSPVEGYGYTF.

The rearrangement links TRBV13 to TRBJ2-5; D remains unclear. With 3 bases removed from V and 3 bases from J, the gap between germline ends came to 5 bases. This CDR3 has 12 residues. Per the germline V gene, CDR1 is PRHDT and CDR2 is FYEKMQ (reference sequence). CDR3 in amino acids: CASSFSEETQYF. CDR3 coding DNA: TGTGCCAGCAGCTTTTCAGAAGAGACCCAGTACTTC.

This clone occurred a few times. This chain connects TRBV6-1 to TRBJ2-3, with TRBD2 matching over 10 bases. Germline CDR1 and CDR2: MNHNS and SASEGT. The CDR3 is 15 amino acids. V shed 5 bases, J shed 5 bases, and the junction held 7 bases outside the gene matches. CDR3 sequence: CASSLSGRAGDTQYF. The CDR3 DNA reads as TGTGCCAGCAGTCTAAGCGGGAGGGCCGGAGATACGCAGTATTTT.

The chain is built from TRBV14 and TRBJ2-7, with 10 bases fitting TRBD1. Trimming removed 1 base from V and 4 bases from J; junction bases left unmatched: 1. The CDR3 is 14 amino acids. Germline V gene lookup returns CDR1 SGHDN and CDR2 FVKESK. The CDR3 sequence: CASSQGDRGYEQYF. In DNA form, the CDR3 reads TGTGCCAGCAGCCAAGGGGACAGGGGATACGAGCAGTACTTC.

This clone has a handful of counts. V is TRBV30 and J is TRBJ1-6, with TRBD1 as a possible D gene (5 bases). Per germline, CDR1 GTSNPN and CDR2 SVGIG (reference sequence). The CDR3 loop spans 14 amino acids. With 7 bases removed from V and 6 bases from J, the gap between germline ends came to 16 bases. Here the CDR3 reads CAYASGTTNSPLHF. The CDR3 coding sequence is TGTGCCTACGCCAGCGGGACGACTAATTCACCCCTCCACTTT.

This clone was detected only a few times. This CDR3 reads CASTLIQGAYEQYF. Written as DNA, the CDR3 is TGTGCCAGCACGCTAATTCAGGGGGCCTACGAGCAGTACTTC. The rearrangement links TRBV21-1 to TRBJ2-7; the D call of TRBD1 is as the table states it, not checked on the DNA. TRBV21-1 is given as a pseudogene. CDR3 length equals 14 residues.

The rearrangement uses TRBV7-6 and TRBJ2-1; 9 bases match TRBD2. Germline V gene sequence: CDR1 SGHVS, CDR2 FNYEAQ. V shed 1 base and J 10 bases; nucleotides not matched to a gene: 5. The CDR3 spans 14 residues. The CDR3 nucleotides read TGTGCCAGCAGCTTAGAAGCGGGAGGAGGAGAGCAGTTCTTC. This sequence encodes CASSLEAGGGEQFF.

This chain uses TRBV6-6 with TRBJ1-2; D possibly corresponds to TRBD1 (5 bases). V lost 2 bases, J lost 12 bases, and 13 bases lay in between. Germline-derived CDR1 and CDR2 are MNHNY and SVGAGI (reference sequence). The length of the CDR3 is 12 residues. The CDR3 here is CASSYVEGSDTF. The DNA for the CDR3 is TGTGCCAGCAGTTACGTGGAGGGGTCGGACACCTTC.

The chain recombines TRBV19 with TRBJ2-7; 9 nucleotides match TRBD1. CDR3 length: 15 amino acids. Germline V gene lookup returns CDR1 LNHDA and CDR2 SQIVND (reference sequence). J was trimmed by 4 bases and V by 10 bases; bases with no gene match: 14. The CDR3 loop reads CATRDRGYPSYEQYF. Here the CDR3 DNA reads TGTGCCACCCGAGACAGGGGGTACCCTTCTTACGAGCAGTACTTC.

The CDR3 here is CASTLMGSYSNQPQHF. CDR3 DNA sequence: TGTGCCAGTACCCTGATGGGCTCCTATAGCAATCAGCCCCAGCATTTT. The chain carries TRBV19 and TRBJ1-5; D ambiguous. The CDR3 is made up of 16 amino acids. The V gene's germline CDR1 is LNHDA and CDR2 SQIVND (reference sequence). V was cut by 7 bases and J by 0 bases, with 16 bases left in between.